Here is one T cell receptor (beta chain) with its context. What it binds is unknown. The data are from a study of cytomegalovirus exposure and HLA in healthy donors. Findings of the study overall: A later analysis linked a missense variant in DCLRE1C to the trimming of TCR beta V and J genes. In a later analysis, at a false discovery rate of 0.05, approximately 15,000 TCR beta sequences matched HLA alleles.

The length of the CDR3 is 15 residues. CDR1 is LNHDA and CDR2 is SQIVND in the germline V gene (reference sequence). Germline trimming cut 1 base from V and 6 bases from J; bases unmatched to any gene: 4. It was with 60 Vbeta and 13 Jbeta primers that the PCR ran. Data came from immunoSEQ multiplex PCR; TCRdb stores just in-frame clones and leaves some out. The repertoire holds roughly 100,000 clones, with over 75% as singletons. Sequencing input: PBMCs. The TCR comes from a man aged 55 to 70 in good health and CMV-seronegative. The V call is TRBV19, the J call TRBJ2-1; the match to TRBD1 covers 9 bases. The CDR3 sequence is CASSIGGQGANEQFF. The CDR3, as DNA: TGTGCCAGTAGTATAGGGGGACAGGGAGCCAATGAGCAGTTCTTC.